The T cell receptor beta chain under discussion was sequenced for a study of a mutant IDH1 vaccine in newly diagnosed glioma. Whole-study context: Prior therapy was radiotherapy, temozolomide, or both; most received both. V12 fell at week 35 and V13, the study end, at week 47. General study findings and limits: Of the patients, 93.3% had vaccine-induced immune responses.

A note on this clone: Its cognate antigen is unknown.

Assay: immunoSEQ multiplex PCR; the TCRdb copy retains only in-frame clones and omits some. The top ten hold around 11% of the sample, which has roughly 30,000 clones, approximately 80% seen once. Germline V gene sequence: CDR1 SQVTM, CDR2 ANQGSEA. Trimming took off 4 bases at V and 4 bases at J, with 7 bases between the two ends. This CDR3 contains 12 residues. Time point of the sample: week 35, safety follow-up. The investigators gave 300 ug of mutant IDH1 20-mer peptide in each vaccine dose, together with topical imiquimod. Administration of eight vaccinations to patients took place in weeks 1, 3, 5, 7, 11, 15, 19, 23.

The specimen comprised PBMCs, sampled from a glioma patient whose treatment included an IDH1 peptide vaccine. This sequence originates from a woman in her 40s with glioma. The chain employs TRBV29-1 and TRBJ2-2, with D tentatively TRBD1 (5 bases). The CDR3 is CSVGQGTGELFF. CDR3 in DNA: TGCAGCGTTGGGCAGGGCACCGGGGAGCTGTTTTTT.